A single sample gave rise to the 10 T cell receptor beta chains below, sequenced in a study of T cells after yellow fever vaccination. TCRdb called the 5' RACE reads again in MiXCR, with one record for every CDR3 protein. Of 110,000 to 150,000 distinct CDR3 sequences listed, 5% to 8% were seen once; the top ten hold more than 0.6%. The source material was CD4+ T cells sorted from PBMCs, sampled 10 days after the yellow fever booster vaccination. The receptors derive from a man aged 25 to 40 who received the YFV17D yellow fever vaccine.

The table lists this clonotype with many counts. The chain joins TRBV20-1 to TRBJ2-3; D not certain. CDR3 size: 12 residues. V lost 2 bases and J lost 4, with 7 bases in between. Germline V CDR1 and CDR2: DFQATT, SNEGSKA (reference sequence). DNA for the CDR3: TGCAGTGCTAGATATCCTCCAGATACGCAGTATTTT. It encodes CSARYPPDTQYF.

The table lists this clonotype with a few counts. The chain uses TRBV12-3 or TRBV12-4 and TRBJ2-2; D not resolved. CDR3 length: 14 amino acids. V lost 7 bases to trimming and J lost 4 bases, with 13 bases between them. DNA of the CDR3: TGTGCCAGCACCACACACGGAAGCACCGGGGAGCTGTTTTTT. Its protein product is CASTTHGSTGELFF.

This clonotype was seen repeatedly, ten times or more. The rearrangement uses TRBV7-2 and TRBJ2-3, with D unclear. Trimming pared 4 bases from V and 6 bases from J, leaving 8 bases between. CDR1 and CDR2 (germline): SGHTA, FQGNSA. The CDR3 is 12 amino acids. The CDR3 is CASSSELDTQYF. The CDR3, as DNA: TGTGCCAGCAGCTCCGAGTTGGATACGCAGTATTTT.

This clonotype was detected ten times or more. The CDR3 nucleotides are TGTGCCAGCAGTTTGAGCGGGACCTACAATGAGCAGTTCTTC. Protein: CASSLSGTYNEQFF. The J gene is TRBJ2-1, the V gene TRBV12-3 or TRBV12-4, with 7 bases fitting TRBD2. The CDR3 has 14 amino acids. Trimming at V came to 3 bases and at J to 2 bases, leaving 1 base not matched to a gene.

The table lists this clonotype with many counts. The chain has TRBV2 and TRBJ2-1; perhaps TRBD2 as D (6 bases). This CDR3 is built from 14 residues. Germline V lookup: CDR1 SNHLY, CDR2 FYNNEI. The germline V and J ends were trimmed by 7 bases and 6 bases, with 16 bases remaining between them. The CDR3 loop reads CASIRELGINEQFF. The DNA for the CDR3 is TGTGCCAGCATCCGGGAGTTAGGTATCAATGAGCAGTTCTTC.

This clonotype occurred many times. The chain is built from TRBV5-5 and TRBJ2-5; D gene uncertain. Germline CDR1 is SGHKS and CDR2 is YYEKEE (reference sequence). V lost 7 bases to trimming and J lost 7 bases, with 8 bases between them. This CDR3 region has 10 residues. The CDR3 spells CASSDGTQYF. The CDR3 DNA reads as TGTGCCAGCTCGGATGGGACCCAGTACTTC. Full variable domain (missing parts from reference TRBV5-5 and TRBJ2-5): DAGVTQSPTHLIKTRGQQVTLRCSPISGHKSVSWYQQVLGQGPQFIFQYYEKEERGRGNFPDRFSARQFPNYSSELNVNALLLGDSALYLCASSDGTQYFGPGTRLLVL.

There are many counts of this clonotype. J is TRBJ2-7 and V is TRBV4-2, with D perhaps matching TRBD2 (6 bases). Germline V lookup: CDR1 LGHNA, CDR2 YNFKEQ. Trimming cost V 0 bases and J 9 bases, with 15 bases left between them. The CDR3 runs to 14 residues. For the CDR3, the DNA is TGTGCCAGCAGCCAAGATGGTAGCGGAGCGGGGCAGTACTTC. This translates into CASSQDGSGAGQYF.

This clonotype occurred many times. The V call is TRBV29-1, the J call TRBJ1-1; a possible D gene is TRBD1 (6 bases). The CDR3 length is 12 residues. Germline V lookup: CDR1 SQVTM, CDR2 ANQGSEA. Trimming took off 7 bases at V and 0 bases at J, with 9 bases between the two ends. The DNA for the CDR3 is TGCAGCGCTGGACAGATGAACACTGAAGCTTTCTTT. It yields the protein CSAGQMNTEAFF. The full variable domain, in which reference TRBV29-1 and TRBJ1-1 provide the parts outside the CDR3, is SAVISQKPSRDICQRGTSLTIQCQVDSQVTMMFWYRQQPGQSLTLIATANQGSEATYESGFVIDKFPISRPNLTFSTLTVSNMSPEDSSIYLCSAGQMNTEAFFGQGTRLTVV.

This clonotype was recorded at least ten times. The CDR3 DNA is TGTGCCAGCAGTTACTCGATGGGGCTAGCGGGGGAAGAGACCCAGTACTTC. Translation gives CASSYSMGLAGEETQYF. The chain is built from TRBV6-5 and TRBJ2-5, with TRBD2 matching over 10 bases. V was pared by 0 bases and J by 3 bases, with 7 bases of the junction left unmatched. CDR1 is MNHEY, CDR2 SVGAGI, per germline. This CDR3 has 17 amino acids.

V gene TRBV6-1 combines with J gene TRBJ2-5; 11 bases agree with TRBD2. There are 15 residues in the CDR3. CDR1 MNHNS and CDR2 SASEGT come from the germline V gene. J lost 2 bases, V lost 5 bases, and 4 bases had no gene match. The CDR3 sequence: CASSRLAGWQETQYF. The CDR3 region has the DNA TGTGCCAGCAGTAGACTAGCGGGATGGCAAGAGACCCAGTACTTC.